The 26 T cell receptor beta chains in this list originate from one sample, sequenced in a study of T cell responses to AZD1222 COVID-19 vaccine. Libraries were prepared by immunoSEQ multiplex PCR; TCRdb keeps only in-frame clonotypes and omits some of them. Seen here are under 75,000 clones, 85% observed once, and the top ten hold about a fifth. Sequenced here: peripheral blood, sampled on day 0 of AZD1222 vaccination. These receptors originate from an adult in good health.

This clone was observed a single time. The chain couples TRBV20-1 to TRBJ2-7; perhaps TRBD2 as D (6 bases). The CDR3 totals 15 residues. The germline V gene encodes CDR1 DFQATT and CDR2 SNEGSKA (reference sequence). V lost 3 bases and J lost 7, with 22 bases in between. The CDR3: CSASQGLARTGEQYF. The CDR3 DNA reads as TGCAGTGCTAGTCAGGGACTGGCACGTACCGGGGAGCAGTACTTC.

This clone showed up just once. V gene TRBV19 combines with J gene TRBJ1-1; perhaps TRBD1 as D (5 bases). Germline CDR1 reads LNHDA; CDR2 reads SQIVND (reference sequence). The V end was cut by 0 bases, the J end by 1 base, with 12 bases between. The CDR3 loop spans 16 amino acids. In DNA, the CDR3 is TGTGCCAGTAGTATAGATGCAACAGGTCGGAACACTGAAGCTTTCTTT. Translated: CASSIDATGRNTEAFF.

The chain couples TRBV6-5 to TRBJ1-2; 9 bases are a match to TRBD1. Per the germline V gene, CDR1 is MNHEY and CDR2 is SVGAGI. The CDR3 runs 14 residues. With 5 bases clipped from V and 11 bases from J, the junction kept 12 bases outside the gene matches. DNA of the CDR3: TGTGCCAGCAGTACCACCGGGACAGGGTTCGGTTACACCTTC. It translates to CASSTTGTGFGYTF.

The chain recombines TRBV5-6 with TRBJ1-5; 12 bases agree with TRBD1. The CDR3 spans 14 residues. Germline V gene data show CDR1 as SGHDT and CDR2 as YYEEEE. V gave up 4 bases and J gave up 8 bases; unmatched junction bases: 4. The CDR3 nucleotides are TGTGCCAGCAGCGGGACAGGGGGCGGGGAGCCCCAGCATTTT. Protein product: CASSGTGGGEPQHF.

This clone was recorded a few times. The gene calls are TRBV18 and TRBJ1-1; 9 bases align to TRBD1. J gave up 8 bases and V 6 bases, and 7 bases lay outside the gene matches. The CDR3 runs to 13 residues. In germline, CDR1 is KGHSH, CDR2 LQKENI. The CDR3 DNA sequence: TGTGCCAGCTCTCGGGACAGGGTTTTCGAAGCTTTCTTT. Amino acids: CASSRDRVFEAFF. Using reference TRBV18 and TRBJ1-1 for the parts outside the CDR3, the full variable domain is NAGVMQNPRHLVRRRGQEARLRCSPMKGHSHVYWYRQLPEEGLKFMVYLQKENIIDESGMPKERFSAEFPKEGPSILRIQQVVRGDSAAYFCASSRDRVFEAFFGQGTRLTVV.

The chain employs TRBV19 and TRBJ1-6; D call uncertain. The CDR3 consists of 15 residues. Trimming pared 3 bases from V and 5 bases from J, leaving 11 bases between. Germline V gene sequence: CDR1 LNHDA, CDR2 SQIVND (reference sequence). CDR3: CASSIRRQNNSPLHF. In DNA, the CDR3 is TGTGCCAGTAGTATTCGGCGGCAGAATAATTCACCCCTCCACTTT. The complete variable domain, with remaining parts taken from reference TRBV19 and TRBJ1-6, reads DGGITQSPKYLFRKEGQNVTLSCEQNLNHDAMYWYRQDPGQGLRLIYYSQIVNDFQKGDIAEGYSVSREKKESFPLTVTSAQKNPTAFYLCASSIRRQNNSPLHFGNGTRLTVT.

V gene TRBV6-2 or TRBV6-3 combines with J gene TRBJ1-1; D is unclear. V lost 0 bases and J lost 8, with 7 bases in between. The V gene's germline CDR1 is MNHEY and CDR2 SVGEGT. This CDR3 has 12 residues. This CDR3 reads CASSYSRREAFF. The CDR3 DNA reads as TGTGCCAGCAGTTACTCCCGGCGGGAAGCTTTCTTT.

The genes are TRBV5-1 and TRBJ2-2; a weak D match, TRBD1 (6 bases). The V end lost 5 bases, the J end lost 2 bases, and 16 bases lay between the germline ends. Germline assignment: CDR1 SGHRS and CDR2 YFSETQ. CDR3 size: 16 residues. CDR3 sequence reads: CASRAPRDTNTGELFF. CDR3 nucleotides: TGCGCCAGCAGGGCCCCCCGGGACACTAACACCGGGGAGCTGTTTTTT.

The J gene is TRBJ1-5, the V gene TRBV4-1; no reliable D call. Germline V gene sequence: CDR1 MGHRA, CDR2 YSYEKL. CDR3 length: 15 residues. Trimming shortened V by 3 bases and J by 4 bases, and 13 bases separated the two germline ends. The DNA of the CDR3 is TGCGCCAGCAGCCAGGAGGGAGGTGGTAATCAGCCCCAGCATTTT. Translating it yields CASSQEGGGNQPQHF.

V usage is TRBV11-3 and J usage is TRBJ1-1; a weak D match, TRBD1 (5 bases). Trimming cost V 4 bases and J 7 bases, with 13 bases left between them. This CDR3 is built from 13 residues. Germline V gives CDR1 SGHNT, CDR2 YENEEA. The CDR3 DNA reads TGTGCCAGCAGCTCGGGGACGACCCGTGAAGCTTTCTTT. It is translated as CASSSGTTREAFF.

This chain connects TRBV10-3 to TRBJ2-2, with 7 bases lining up with TRBD1. There are 14 residues in the CDR3. Looked up from germline, CDR1 is ENHRY and CDR2 is SYGVKD. V lost 8 bases to trimming and J lost 5 bases; unmatched junction nucleotides: 8. As DNA, the CDR3 is TGTGCCATCGGGCCGGGACAGCCAACCGGGGAGCTGTTTTTT. Translated: CAIGPGQPTGELFF.

This clone was detected a few times. The chain couples TRBV4-2 to TRBJ1-6, with a weak D call TRBD1 (5 bases). Trimming stripped 1 base from V and 0 bases from J, with 7 bases between. This CDR3 is 16 amino acids long. Germline CDR1 LGHNA, CDR2 YNFKEQ. In DNA form, the CDR3 reads TGTGCCAGCAGCCAAGTGCAGGGCTCCTATAATTCACCCCTCCACTTT. Protein product: CASSQVQGSYNSPLHF.

V is TRBV19 and J is TRBJ1-2; D is uncertain. Trimming shortened V by 3 bases and J by 7 bases, and 12 bases separated the two germline ends. The CDR3 is 13 residues long. Germline-derived CDR1 and CDR2 are LNHDA and SQIVND (reference sequence). The CDR3 sequence is CASSIPPDVGYTF. The CDR3 DNA follows: TGTGCCAGTAGTATCCCTCCCGACGTTGGCTACACCTTC.

CDR3 sequence: CASSVIQGDTQYF. The CDR3 nucleotides are TGTGCCAGCAGCGTAATTCAAGGAGATACGCAGTATTTT. J is TRBJ2-3 and V is TRBV9; D is unclear. V was cut by 1 base and J by 5 bases, with 8 bases left in between. The CDR3 runs 13 residues. Germline V lookup: CDR1 SGDLS, CDR2 YYNGEE.

The chain carries TRBV5-4 and TRBJ1-6, with a weak D call TRBD1 (5 bases). Germline V gene sequence: CDR1 SGHNT, CDR2 YYREEE (reference sequence). This CDR3 spans 14 amino acids. Trimming shortened V by 0 bases and J by 10 bases, and 11 bases separated the two germline ends. Here the CDR3 DNA reads TGTGCCAGCAGCTTGGTGGGGGGTTCCTCACCCCTCCACTTT. Protein sequence: CASSLVGGSSPLHF.

The rearrangement links TRBV4-1 to TRBJ1-2, with D possibly being TRBD1 (6 bases). The germline CDR1 and CDR2 sequences are MGHRA and YSYEKL. The CDR3 sequence is 14 residues long. Trimming stripped 3 bases from V and 2 bases from J, with 10 bases between. Here the CDR3 reads CASSQGDRNYGYTF. The CDR3 nucleotides read TGCGCCAGCAGCCAGGGTGACAGGAACTATGGCTACACCTTC.

The chain links TRBV11-3 to TRBJ2-5, with 14 bases lining up with TRBD2. This CDR3 has 16 amino acids. From germline, CDR1 is SGHNT and CDR2 YENEEA. Trimming cost V 5 bases and J 2 bases; bases outside gene matches: 4. CDR3 in amino acids: CASSLGLAGDQETQYF. The CDR3 bases are TGTGCCAGCAGCCTGGGACTAGCGGGGGATCAAGAGACCCAGTACTTC.

This chain uses TRBV7-9 with TRBJ1-1, with unresolved D. The germline V and J ends were trimmed by 5 bases and 4 bases, with 17 bases remaining between them. The CDR3 is 15 residues long. CDR1 and CDR2 from the germline V gene are SEHNR and FQNEAQ (reference sequence). CDR3 residues: CASSPPGLGSTEAFF. CDR3 coding DNA: TGTGCCAGCAGCCCCCCGGGCCTTGGGAGCACTGAAGCTTTCTTT. Full variable domain (remainder filled in from reference TRBV7-9 and TRBJ1-1): DTGVSQNPRHKITKRGQNVTFRCDPISEHNRLYWYRQTLGQGPEFLTYFQNEAQLEKSRLLSDRFSAERPKGSFSTLEIQRTEQGDSAMYLCASSPPGLGSTEAFFGQGTRLTVV.

This clone was counted between two and nine times. The chain has TRBV5-1 and TRBJ2-5, with 9 bases identical to TRBD2. CDR3 length equals 15 residues. Germline V gives CDR1 SGHRS, CDR2 YFSETQ. V shed 1 base, J shed 5 bases, and the junction held 6 bases outside the gene matches. The DNA for the CDR3 is TGCGCCAGCAGCTTGATAGCGGGGGCCGGGGAGACCCAGTACTTC. The encoded protein is CASSLIAGAGETQYF.

The rearrangement links TRBV3-1 (or the pseudogene TRBV3-2) to TRBJ1-2; D unclear. The germline V gene has CDR1 LGHDT and CDR2 YNNKEL (reference sequence). The CDR3 loop spans 13 amino acids. V was cut by 4 bases and J by 8 bases, with 14 bases left in between. The CDR3 nucleotides are TGTGCCAGCAGCCGTGCAGTAGAGAACGGCTACACCTTC. It yields the protein CASSRAVENGYTF.

CDR3 sequence: CASSRSGTRYNEQFF. CDR3 nucleotides: TGTGCCAGCAGTAGATCCGGGACTCGATACAATGAGCAGTTCTTC. The chain has TRBV25-1 and TRBJ2-1; the D gene is possibly TRBD2 (6 bases). V was cut by 5 bases and J by 4 bases, with 15 bases left in between. The CDR3 is 15 amino acids. Germline CDR1 MGHDK, CDR2 SYGVNS.

The chain combines TRBV10-3 with TRBJ2-7, with 13 bases identical to TRBD2. J gave up 3 bases and V 6 bases, and 5 bases lay outside the gene matches. The V gene's germline CDR1 is ENHRY and CDR2 SYGVKD. This CDR3 comprises 15 residues. The DNA of the CDR3 is TGTGCCATCAGAGTGGGACTAGCGGGAAACTACGAGCAGTACTTC. It translates to CAIRVGLAGNYEQYF.

The chain carries TRBV6-5 and TRBJ2-7; possible D gene TRBD2, 7 bases. The CDR3 consists of 15 residues. Germline assignment: CDR1 MNHEY and CDR2 SVGAGI. Trimming stripped 4 bases from V and 1 base from J, with 14 bases between. Written as DNA, the CDR3 is TGTGCCAGCAGTTTCCGAGGGGGGGGATCCTACGAGCAGTACTTC. This encodes CASSFRGGGSYEQYF.

This chain connects TRBV5-1 to TRBJ1-6, with 7 bases aligning to TRBD1. Germline V gene data show CDR1 as SGHRS and CDR2 as YFSETQ. J was trimmed by 8 bases and V by 0 bases; bases with no gene match: 8. CDR3 length: 16 amino acids. The CDR3 reads CASSLDPGQNDSPLHF. The CDR3 DNA follows: TGCGCCAGCAGCTTGGACCCGGGACAGAATGATTCACCCCTCCACTTT.

The V and J genes are TRBV19 and TRBJ2-2; 10 bases align to TRBD2. Germline assignment: CDR1 LNHDA and CDR2 SQIVND (reference sequence). With V trimmed by 8 bases and J by 4 bases, 16 bases remained unmatched. The CDR3 has 18 residues. The CDR3 DNA reads as TGTGCCAGTCTGGGGGGACTAGCGCCTCGGTGGGGCACCGGGGAGCTGTTTTTT. This translates into CASLGGLAPRWGTGELFF.

V usage is TRBV6-1 and J usage is TRBJ1-1; D unclear. The CDR3 runs 12 residues. CDR1 is MNHNS and CDR2 is SASEGT in the germline V gene. Trimming shortened V by 0 bases and J by 11 bases, and 10 bases separated the two germline ends. The CDR3 spells CASSEADIGAFF. In nucleotides, the CDR3 is TGTGCCAGCAGTGAAGCCGACATAGGGGCTTTCTTT.